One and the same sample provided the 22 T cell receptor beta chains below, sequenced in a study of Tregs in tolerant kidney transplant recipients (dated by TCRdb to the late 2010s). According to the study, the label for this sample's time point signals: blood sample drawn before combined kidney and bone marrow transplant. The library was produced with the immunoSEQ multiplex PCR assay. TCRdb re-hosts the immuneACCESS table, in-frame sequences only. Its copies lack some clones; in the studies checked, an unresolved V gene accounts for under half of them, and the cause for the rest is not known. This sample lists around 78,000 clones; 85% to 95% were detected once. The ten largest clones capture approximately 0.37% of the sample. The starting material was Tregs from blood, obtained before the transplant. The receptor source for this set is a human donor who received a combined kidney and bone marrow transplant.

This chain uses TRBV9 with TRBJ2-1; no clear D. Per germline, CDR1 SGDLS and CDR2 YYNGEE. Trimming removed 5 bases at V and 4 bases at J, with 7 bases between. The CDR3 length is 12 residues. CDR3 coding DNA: TGTGCCAGCAGTGCAGCATACAATGAGCAGTTCTTC. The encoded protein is CASSAAYNEQFF.

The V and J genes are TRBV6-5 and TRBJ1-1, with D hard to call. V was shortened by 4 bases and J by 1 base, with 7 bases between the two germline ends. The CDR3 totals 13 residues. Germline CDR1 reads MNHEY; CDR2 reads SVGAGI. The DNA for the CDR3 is TGTGCCAGCAGTTTGGTTTCGAACACTGAAGCTTTCTTT. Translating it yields CASSLVSNTEAFF.

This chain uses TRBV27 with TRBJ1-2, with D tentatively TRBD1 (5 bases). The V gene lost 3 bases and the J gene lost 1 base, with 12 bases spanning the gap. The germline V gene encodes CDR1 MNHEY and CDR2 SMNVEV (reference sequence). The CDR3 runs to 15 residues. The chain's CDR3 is CASSFQGQNNYGYTF. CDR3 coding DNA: TGTGCCAGCAGTTTTCAAGGACAAAATAACTATGGCTACACCTTC.

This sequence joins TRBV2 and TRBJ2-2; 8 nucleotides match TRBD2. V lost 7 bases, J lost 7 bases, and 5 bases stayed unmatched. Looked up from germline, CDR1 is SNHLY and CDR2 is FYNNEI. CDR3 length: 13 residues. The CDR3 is CASTGTRDGELFF. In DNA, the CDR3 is TGTGCCAGCACCGGGACTAGGGACGGGGAGCTGTTTTTT.

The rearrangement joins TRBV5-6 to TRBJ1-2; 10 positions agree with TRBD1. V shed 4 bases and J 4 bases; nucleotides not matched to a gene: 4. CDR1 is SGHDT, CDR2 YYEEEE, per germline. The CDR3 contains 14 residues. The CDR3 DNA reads TGTGCCAGCAGCCGTAGACAGGGGGCCTATGGCTACACCTTC. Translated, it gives CASSRRQGAYGYTF. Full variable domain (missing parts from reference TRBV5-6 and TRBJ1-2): DAGVTQSPTHLIKTRGQQVTLRCSPKSGHDTVSWYQQALGQGPQFIFQYYEEEERQRGNFPDRFSGHQFPNYSSELNVNALLLGDSALYLCASSRRQGAYGYTFGSGTRLTVV.

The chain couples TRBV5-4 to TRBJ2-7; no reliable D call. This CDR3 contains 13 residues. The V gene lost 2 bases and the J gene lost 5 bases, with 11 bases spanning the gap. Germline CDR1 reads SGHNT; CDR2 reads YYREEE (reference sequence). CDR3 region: CASSLGQSNEQYF. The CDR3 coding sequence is TGTGCCAGCAGCTTAGGCCAGAGCAACGAGCAGTACTTC. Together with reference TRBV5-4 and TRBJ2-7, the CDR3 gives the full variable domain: ETGVTQSPTHLIKTRGQQVTLRCSSQSGHNTVSWYQQALGQGPQFIFQYYREEENGRGNFPPRFSGLQFPNYSSELNVNALELDDSALYLCASSLGQSNEQYFGPGTRLTVT.

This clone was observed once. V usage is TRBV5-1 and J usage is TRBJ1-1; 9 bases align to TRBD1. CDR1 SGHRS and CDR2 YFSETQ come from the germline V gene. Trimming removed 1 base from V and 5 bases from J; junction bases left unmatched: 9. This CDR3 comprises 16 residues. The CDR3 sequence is CASSLWGRTGETEAFF. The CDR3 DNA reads TGCGCCAGCAGCTTGTGGGGACGGACAGGGGAAACTGAAGCTTTCTTT.

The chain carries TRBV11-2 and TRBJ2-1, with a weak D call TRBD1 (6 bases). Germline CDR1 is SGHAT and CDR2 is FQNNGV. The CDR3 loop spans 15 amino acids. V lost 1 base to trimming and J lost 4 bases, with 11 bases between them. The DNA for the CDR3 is TGTGCCAGCAGCTTAGGAGGACAGAGATACAATGAGCAGTTCTTC. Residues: CASSLGGQRYNEQFF.

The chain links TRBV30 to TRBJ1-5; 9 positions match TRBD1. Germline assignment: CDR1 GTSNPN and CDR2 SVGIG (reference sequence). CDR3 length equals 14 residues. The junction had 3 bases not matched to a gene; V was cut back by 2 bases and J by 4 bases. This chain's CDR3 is CAWSKTGGNQPQHF. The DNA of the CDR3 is TGTGCCTGGAGTAAGACAGGGGGTAATCAGCCCCAGCATTTT.

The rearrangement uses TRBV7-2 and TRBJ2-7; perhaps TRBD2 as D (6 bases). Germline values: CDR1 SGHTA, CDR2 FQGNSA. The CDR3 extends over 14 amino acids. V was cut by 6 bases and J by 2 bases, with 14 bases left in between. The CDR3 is CASRVGRDAYEQYF. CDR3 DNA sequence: TGTGCCAGCAGAGTCGGGCGGGACGCCTACGAGCAGTACTTC. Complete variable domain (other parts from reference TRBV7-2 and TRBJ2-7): GAGVSQSPSNKVTEKGKDVELRCDPISGHTALYWYRQSLGQGLEFLIYFQGNSAPDKSGLPSDRFSAERTGGSVSTLTIQRTQQEDSAVYLCASRVGRDAYEQYFGPGTRLTVT.

DNA for the CDR3: TGTGCCAGCAGTTACTCTCAGGCCAACACTGAAGCTTTCTTT. This gives the protein CASSYSQANTEAFF. The J gene is TRBJ1-1, the V gene TRBV6-5; unclear D gene. Deletions cut 0 bases from V and 2 bases from J, with 7 bases between. Germline values: CDR1 MNHEY, CDR2 SVGAGI. There are 14 residues in the CDR3.

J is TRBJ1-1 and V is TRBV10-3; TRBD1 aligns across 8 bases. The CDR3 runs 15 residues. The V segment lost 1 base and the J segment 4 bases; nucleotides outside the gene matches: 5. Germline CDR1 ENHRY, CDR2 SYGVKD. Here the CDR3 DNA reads TGTGCCATCAGTGAGTTCGACAGGGGTGCCACTGAAGCTTTCTTT. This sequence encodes CAISEFDRGATEAFF.

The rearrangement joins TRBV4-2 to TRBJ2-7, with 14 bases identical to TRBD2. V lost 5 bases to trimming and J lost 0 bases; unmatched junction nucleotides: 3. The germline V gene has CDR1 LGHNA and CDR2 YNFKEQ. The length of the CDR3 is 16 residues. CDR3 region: CASSSGTSGSSYEQYF. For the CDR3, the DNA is TGTGCCAGCAGCTCAGGGACTAGCGGGAGCTCCTACGAGCAGTACTTC.

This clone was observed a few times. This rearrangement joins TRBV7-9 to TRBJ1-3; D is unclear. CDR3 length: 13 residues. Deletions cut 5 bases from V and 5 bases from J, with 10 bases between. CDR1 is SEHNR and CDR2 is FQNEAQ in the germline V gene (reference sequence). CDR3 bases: TGTGCCAGCAGCCCCCTTACCAGAAACACCATATATTTT. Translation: CASSPLTRNTIYF. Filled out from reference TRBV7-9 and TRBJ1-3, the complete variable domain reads DTGVSQNPRHKITKRGQNVTFRCDPISEHNRLYWYRQTLGQGPEFLTYFQNEAQLEKSRLLSDRFSAERPKGSFSTLEIQRTEQGDSAMYLCASSPLTRNTIYFGEGSWLTVV.

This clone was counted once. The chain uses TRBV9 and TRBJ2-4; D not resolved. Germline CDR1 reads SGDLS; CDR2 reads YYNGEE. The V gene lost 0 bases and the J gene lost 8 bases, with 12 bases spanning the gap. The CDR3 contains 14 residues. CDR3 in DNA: TGTGCCAGCAGCGTAGCCGGTGGTGAGGACATTCAGTACTTC. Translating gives CASSVAGGEDIQYF.

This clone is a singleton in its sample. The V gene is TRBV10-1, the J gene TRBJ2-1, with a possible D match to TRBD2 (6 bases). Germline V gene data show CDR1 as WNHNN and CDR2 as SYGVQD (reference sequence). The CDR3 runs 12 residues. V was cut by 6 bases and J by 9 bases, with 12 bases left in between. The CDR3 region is CASSGTVGEQFF. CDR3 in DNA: TGCGCCAGCAGCGGGACTGTGGGTGAGCAGTTCTTC.

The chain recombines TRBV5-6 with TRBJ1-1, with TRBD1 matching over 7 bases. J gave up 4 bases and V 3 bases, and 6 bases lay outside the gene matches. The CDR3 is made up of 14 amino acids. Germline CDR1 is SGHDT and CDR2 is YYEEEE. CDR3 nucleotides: TGTGCCAGCAGCTATCTGACAGGGAGCACTGAAGCTTTCTTT. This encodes CASSYLTGSTEAFF.

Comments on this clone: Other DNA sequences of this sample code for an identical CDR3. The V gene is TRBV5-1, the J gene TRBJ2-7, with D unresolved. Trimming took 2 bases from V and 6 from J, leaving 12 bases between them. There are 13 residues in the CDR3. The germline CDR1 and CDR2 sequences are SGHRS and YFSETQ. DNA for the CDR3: TGCGCCAGCAGCTTAGAACAAGGTGGCGAGCAGTACTTC. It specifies CASSLEQGGEQYF.

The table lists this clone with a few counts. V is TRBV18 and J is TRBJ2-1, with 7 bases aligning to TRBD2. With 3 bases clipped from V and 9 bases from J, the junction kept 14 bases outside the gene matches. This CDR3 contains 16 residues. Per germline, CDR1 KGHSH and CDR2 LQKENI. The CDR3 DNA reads TGTGCCAGCTCACCGGGCGTTGGCGGGAGAGGCGGTGAGCAGTTCTTC. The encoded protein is CASSPGVGGRGGEQFF.

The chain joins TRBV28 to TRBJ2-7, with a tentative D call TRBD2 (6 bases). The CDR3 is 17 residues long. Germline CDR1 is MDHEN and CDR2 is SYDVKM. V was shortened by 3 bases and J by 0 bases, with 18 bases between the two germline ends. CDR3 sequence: CASSLVGGAGSSYEQYF. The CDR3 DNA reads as TGTGCCAGCAGTTTGGTGGGGGGAGCCGGAAGCTCCTACGAGCAGTACTTC.

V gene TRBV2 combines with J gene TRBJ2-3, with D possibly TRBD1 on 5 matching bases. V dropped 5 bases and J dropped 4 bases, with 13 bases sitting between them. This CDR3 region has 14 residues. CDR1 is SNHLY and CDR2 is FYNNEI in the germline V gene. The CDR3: CASSPRRGSDTQYF. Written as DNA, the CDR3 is TGTGCCAGCAGTCCTAGAAGGGGTTCAGATACGCAGTATTTT.

CDR3 region: CSSSPGGRETQYF. DNA for the CDR3: TGCAGCTCTTCCCCCGGAGGTCGGGAGACCCAGTACTTC. The gene calls are TRBV29-1 and TRBJ2-5, with a possible D match to TRBD2 (5 bases). V lost 8 bases and J 5 bases, leaving 18 bases between the germline ends. CDR1 SQVTM and CDR2 ANQGSEA come from the germline V gene. The CDR3 has 13 amino acids.